This T cell receptor (beta chain) came from a study of CD8+ T cells in alopecia areata. At the level of the study: Oral tofacitinib (5 to 10 mg twice daily) was administered to treated patients.

The authors extracted RNA and reverse transcribed it into cDNA as the sequencing template. Here immunoSEQ multiplex PCR was the method, and the copy in TCRdb shows in-frame clones only, minus some. The data hold about 130,000 clones, with approximately 58% observed a single time. There are 13 residues in the CDR3. CDR1 is KGHSH, CDR2 LQKENI, per germline. Deletions cut 6 bases from V and 3 bases from J, with 11 bases between. Alopecia areata patients had lesional scalp punch biopsies and peripheral blood taken from them. Cell sorting was applied to PBMCs, and CD4+ and CD8+ T cells were collected. The chain uses TRBV18 and TRBJ2-5; D might be TRBD1 (6 bases). The sample here was CD4+ T cells sorted from blood, taken at week 0. This sequence originates from a human donor with alopecia areata. In DNA form, the CDR3 reads TGTGCCAGCTCCCCAAACAGGGAAGAGACCCAGTACTTC. As protein: CASSPNREETQYF.